This T cell receptor beta chain was sequenced in a study of CD8+CD57+ T cells in acquired aplastic anemia. Germline lookup yields CDR1 SQVTM and CDR2 ANQGSEA. The CDR3 consists of 13 residues. Trimming took off 2 bases at V and 8 bases at J, with 13 bases between the two ends. This clonotype was recorded only once. Antigen specificity is unknown. CDR3 and TCR beta VDJ profiling relied on genomic DNA as the template. Via MiXCR, TCRdb re-called the reads, giving one row per CDR3 protein. The sample carries 150,000 to 200,000 distinct CDR3 sequences, less than 50% recorded once. Points from the study as a whole: Patients and controls shared 25 to 35 CD8+ CDR3 sequences, which appeared highly expressed in patients and within their immunodominant clones.

Patients chosen for sequencing had shown CD8+CD57+ cell expansion by flow cytometry. The chain uses TRBV29-1 and TRBJ2-1, with D unclear. The sequence was obtained from a human donor with aplastic anemia. The sequenced sample was sorted CD4+, CD8+, or CD8+CD57+ T cells (not recorded which) from PBMCs. This CDR3 is CSVELIGLDEQFF. In DNA form, the CDR3 reads TGCAGCGTTGAATTGATAGGGTTGGATGAGCAGTTCTTC.